The 9 T cell receptor beta chains listed next were all sequenced from one sample in a study of T cells in Graves' hyperthyroidism and ophthalmopathy. RNA transcripts gave rise to amplified TCR beta CDR3 regions. HTBI primers were the set used in a first-round RT-PCR of the TCR CDR3. One entry per CDR3 protein results from TCRdb running MiXCR on the multiplex PCR reads. The sample lists fewer than 400,000 distinct CDR3 sequences, 20% to 30% occurring once. Material for sequencing was blood. The receptors shown here come from a man between 45 and 60 years old with Graves' hyperthyroidism.

This clonotype occurred a few times. V gene TRBV12-3 or TRBV12-4 combines with J gene TRBJ1-3; D not certain. The CDR3 is 14 amino acids. Trimming took off 6 bases at V and 2 bases at J, with 11 bases between the two ends. The CDR3 here is CASRTGATGNTIYF. The CDR3 DNA reads TGTGCCAGCAGAACGGGAGCCACTGGAAACACCATATATTTT.

This clonotype has only a few counts. V gene TRBV9 combines with J gene TRBJ2-7; D is possibly TRBD1 or TRBD2 (5 bases each). With 4 bases removed from V and 0 bases from J, the gap between germline ends came to 11 bases. Germline loops: CDR1 SGDLS, CDR2 YYNGEE. There are 14 residues in the CDR3. CDR3: CASSPRDHSYEQYF. CDR3 coding DNA: TGTGCCAGCAGCCCCCGGGACCACTCCTACGAGCAGTACTTC.

This clonotype was observed a few times. The chain's CDR3 is CSARPPALGDTQYF. The DNA for the CDR3 is TGCAGTGCTAGGCCCCCCGCCCTAGGGGATACGCAGTATTTT. The rearrangement links TRBV20-1 to TRBJ2-3, with no clear D. Trimming stripped 3 bases from V and 6 bases from J, with 16 bases between. Germline CDR1 is DFQATT and CDR2 is SNEGSKA (reference sequence). CDR3 length equals 14 residues.

The table lists this clonotype with many counts. V gene TRBV6-1 combines with J gene TRBJ2-7; D is ambiguous. Between the trimmed V and J ends, which lost 6 bases and 3 bases, there was a span of 6 bases. CDR1 and CDR2 from the germline V gene are MNHNS and SASEGT. This CDR3 has 11 residues. Written as DNA, the CDR3 is TGTGCCAGCAGGCTAAACTACGAGCAGTACTTC. It encodes CASRLNYEQYF.

This clonotype was counted a single time. The chain joins TRBV28 to TRBJ1-4; possible D gene TRBD1, 6 bases. The germline CDR1 and CDR2 sequences are MDHEN and SYDVKM. This CDR3 has 14 amino acids. Trimming pared 3 bases from V and 8 bases from J, leaving 13 bases between. The CDR3 sequence is CASSFQGRHEKLFF. The CDR3 DNA sequence: TGTGCCAGCAGTTTCCAGGGGCGACACGAAAAACTGTTTTTT.

The gene calls are TRBV12-3 or TRBV12-4 and TRBJ2-3; 11 bases are a match to TRBD1. V gave up 5 bases and J gave up 1 base; unmatched junction bases: 5. This CDR3 contains 16 residues. As DNA, the CDR3 is TGTGCCAGCAGTCTAGGACAGGGGGCTGGCACAGATACGCAGTATTTT. Its protein product is CASSLGQGAGTDTQYF.

This clonotype was seen more than once but under ten times. The chain has TRBV7-9 and TRBJ2-1; no reliable D call. The germline V gene encodes CDR1 SEHNR and CDR2 FQNEAQ (reference sequence). The V end was cut by 7 bases, the J end by 0 bases, with 1 base between. The CDR3 runs to 11 residues. The CDR3 nucleotides read TGTGCCAGCACCTCCTACAATGAGCAGTTCTTC. This translates into CASTSYNEQFF. The full variable domain, in which reference TRBV7-9 and TRBJ2-1 provide the parts outside the CDR3, is DTGVSQNPRHKITKRGQNVTFRCDPISEHNRLYWYRQTLGQGPEFLTYFQNEAQLEKSRLLSDRFSAERPKGSFSTLEIQRTEQGDSAMYLCASTSYNEQFFGPGTRLTVL.

This clonotype was counted a few times. Since a much larger clone is just one base distant, this may be a read error. CDR3 sequence reads: CASSFVTGSSTEAFF. The CDR3 region has the DNA TGTGCCAGCAGTTTCGTAACCGGGAGCAGCACTGAAGCTTTCTTT. The chain combines TRBV27 with TRBJ1-1; no clear D gene. Per the germline V gene, CDR1 is MNHEY and CDR2 is SMNVEV (reference sequence). V gave up 3 bases and J gave up 4 bases, with 15 bases separating them. This CDR3 region has 15 residues.

The rearrangement uses TRBV12-3 or TRBV12-4 and TRBJ1-5; D perhaps matches TRBD1 (5 bases). The length of the CDR3 is 15 residues. V lost 3 bases and J 2 bases, leaving 11 bases between the germline ends. The CDR3 DNA is TGTGCCAGCAGTTTGAGGGGAGGTGGCAATCAGCCCCAGCATTTT. Translation: CASSLRGGGNQPQHF.